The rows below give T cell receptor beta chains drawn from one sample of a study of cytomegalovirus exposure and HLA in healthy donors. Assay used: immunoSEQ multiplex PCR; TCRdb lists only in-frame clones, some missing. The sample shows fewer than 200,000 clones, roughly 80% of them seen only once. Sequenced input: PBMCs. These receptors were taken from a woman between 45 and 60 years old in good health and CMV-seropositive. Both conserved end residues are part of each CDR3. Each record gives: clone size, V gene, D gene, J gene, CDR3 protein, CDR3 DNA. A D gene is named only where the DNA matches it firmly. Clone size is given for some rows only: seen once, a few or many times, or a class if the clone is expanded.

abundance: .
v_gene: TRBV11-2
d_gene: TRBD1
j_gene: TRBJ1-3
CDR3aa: CASSLDIRDRTGNTIYF
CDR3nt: TGTGCCAGCAGCTTAGACATCCGGGACAGGACTGGAAACACCATATATTTT

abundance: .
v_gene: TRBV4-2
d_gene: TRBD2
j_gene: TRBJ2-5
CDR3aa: CASSETSGGGETQYF
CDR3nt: TGTGCCAGCAGCGAGACTAGCGGGGGGGGAGAGACCCAGTACTTC

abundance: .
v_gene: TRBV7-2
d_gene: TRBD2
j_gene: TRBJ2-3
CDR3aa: CASSLKLLAGGPSTDTQYF
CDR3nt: TGTGCCAGCAGCTTGAAATTACTAGCGGGGGGGCCTAGCACAGATACGCAGTATTTT

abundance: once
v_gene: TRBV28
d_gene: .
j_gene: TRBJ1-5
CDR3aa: CASSSNKSGGNNQPQHF
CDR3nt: TGTGCCAGCAGTTCCAATAAATCGGGGGGGAACAATCAGCCCCAGCATTTT

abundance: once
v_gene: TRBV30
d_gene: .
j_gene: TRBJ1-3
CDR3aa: CAWSVNAGSGNTIYF
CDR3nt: TGTGCCTGGAGTGTAAACGCAGGGTCTGGAAACACCATATATTTT

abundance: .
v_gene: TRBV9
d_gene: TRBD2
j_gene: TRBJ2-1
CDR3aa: CASSVVETSGGKQQFF
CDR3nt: TGTGCCAGCAGCGTAGTGGAGACTAGCGGGGGGAAGCAACAGTTCTTC

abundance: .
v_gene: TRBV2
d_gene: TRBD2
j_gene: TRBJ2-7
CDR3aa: CASRTSGTSGGEQYF
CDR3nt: TGTGCCAGCAGGACCTCCGGGACTAGCGGGGGGGAGCAGTACTTC

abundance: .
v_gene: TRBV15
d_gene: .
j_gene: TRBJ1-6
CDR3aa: CATSRDHQVPLHF
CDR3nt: TGTGCCACCAGCAGAGATCACCAGGTACCCCTCCACTTT

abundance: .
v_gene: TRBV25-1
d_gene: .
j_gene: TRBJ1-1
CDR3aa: CASSEGAGANMNTEAFF
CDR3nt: TGTGCCAGCAGTGAAGGGGCAGGAGCTAATATGAACACTGAAGCTTTCTTT

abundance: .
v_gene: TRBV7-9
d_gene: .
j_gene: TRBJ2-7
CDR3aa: CSSSLRGYEQYF
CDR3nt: TGTTCCAGCAGCTTACGAGGCTACGAGCAGTACTTC

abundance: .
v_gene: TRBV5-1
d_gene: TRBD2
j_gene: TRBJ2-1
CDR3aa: CASSLGTSGPYNEQFF
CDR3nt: TGCGCCAGCAGCCTTGGGACTAGCGGGCCGTACAATGAGCAGTTCTTC

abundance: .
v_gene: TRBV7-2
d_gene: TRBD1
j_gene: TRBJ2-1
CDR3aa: CASSPQGTGNNEQFF
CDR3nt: TGTGCCAGCAGCCCCCAGGGGACAGGGAACAATGAGCAGTTCTTC

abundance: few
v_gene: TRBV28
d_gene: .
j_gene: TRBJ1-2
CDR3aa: CASSRGLHYGYTF
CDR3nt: TGTGCCAGCAGCCGAGGGCTGCACTATGGCTACACCTTC

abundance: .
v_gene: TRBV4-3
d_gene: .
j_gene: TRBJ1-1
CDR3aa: CASSHGPTTNTEAFF
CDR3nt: TGCGCCAGCAGCCACGGACCGACTACGAACACTGAAGCTTTCTTT

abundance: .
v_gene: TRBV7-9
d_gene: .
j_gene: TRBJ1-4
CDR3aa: CSSSSSARATNEKLFF
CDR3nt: TGTTCCAGCAGCTCGTCCGCCAGGGCAACTAATGAAAAACTGTTTTTT

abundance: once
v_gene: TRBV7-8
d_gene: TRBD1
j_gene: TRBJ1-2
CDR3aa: CASSWGDLTGALGYGYTF
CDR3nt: TGTGCCAGCAGCTGGGGGGACTTGACAGGGGCCCTAGGGTATGGCTACACCTTC

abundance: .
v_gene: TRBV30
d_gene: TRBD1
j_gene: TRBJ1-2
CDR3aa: CAWSEGQGSGYTF
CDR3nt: TGTGCCTGGAGTGAAGGACAGGGAAGCGGCTACACCTTC

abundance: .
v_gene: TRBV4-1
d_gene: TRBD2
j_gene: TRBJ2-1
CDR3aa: CASSQVKPPLGLAPYNEQFF
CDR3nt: TGCGCCAGCAGCCAAGTAAAGCCGCCTCTGGGACTAGCGCCGTACAATGAGCAGTTCTTC

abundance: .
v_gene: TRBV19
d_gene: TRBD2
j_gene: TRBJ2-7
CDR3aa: CASSSLAGVSYEQYF
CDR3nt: TGTGCCAGTAGTAGTCTAGCGGGGGTCTCCTACGAGCAGTACTTC

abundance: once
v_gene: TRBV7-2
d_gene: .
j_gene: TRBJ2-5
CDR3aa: CASRPPVQETQYF
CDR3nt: TGTGCCAGCAGGCCCCCAGTCCAAGAGACCCAGTACTTC

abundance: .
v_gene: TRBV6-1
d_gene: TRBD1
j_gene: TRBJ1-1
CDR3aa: CASSDYRTGRNTEAFF
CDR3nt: TGTGCCAGCAGTGATTATAGGACAGGGAGGAACACTGAAGCTTTCTTT

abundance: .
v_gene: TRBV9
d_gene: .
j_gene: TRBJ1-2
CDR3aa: CASSPSGTLGYGYTF
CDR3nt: TGTGCCAGCAGCCCCTCCGGGACACTCGGCTATGGCTACACCTTC

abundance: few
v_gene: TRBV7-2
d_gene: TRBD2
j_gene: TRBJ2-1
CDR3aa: CASREGLAGRYNEQFF
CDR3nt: TGTGCCAGCAGAGAGGGGCTAGCGGGTAGATACAATGAGCAGTTCTTC

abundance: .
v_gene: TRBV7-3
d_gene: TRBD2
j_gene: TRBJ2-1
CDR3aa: CASSSTTSAYNEQFF
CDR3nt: TGTGCCAGCAGCTCAACGACTAGCGCCTACAATGAGCAGTTCTTC